The text below deals with one TCR beta chain. Its specificity is not known. Grafts had their tissue processed, releasing intraepithelial and lamina propria lymphocytes. The sample is drawn from a study of graft-versus-host responses after intestinal transplantation. At the level of the study: Transplants were multivisceral, liver-intestinal, or isolated intestinal. Overall study findings and caveats: GvH clones were identified in recipient marrow, with some first appearing in ileum or blood. The study found high graft-versus-host to host-versus-graft clonal ratios in allografts of patients with graft-donor T cell macrochimerism. Peak GvH clone levels in circulation were associated with early post-transplant HvG declines.

Profiling relied on immunoSEQ multiplex PCR, and the TCRdb table lists in-frame clones only, not all of them. The sample holds roughly 15,000 clones, around 79% seen once. Trimming removed 1 base at V and 4 bases at J, with 12 bases between. Germline CDR1 SGHAT, CDR2 FQNNGV. The CDR3 runs 15 residues. The V and J genes are TRBV11-2 and TRBJ2-3; tentatively, D is TRBD2 (6 bases). Sequenced material: ileum tissue, taken about 430 days after intestinal transplant. The clonotype originates from a human patient who received an intestinal transplant, so some T cells may come from the graft donor. CDR3 DNA: TGTGCCAGCAGCTTAGGGGGGGTTTTCGCAGATACGCAGTATTTT. Translating gives CASSLGGVFADTQYF.